One and the same sample provided the 4 T cell receptor beta chains below, sequenced in a study of siplizumab effects on memory and regulatory T cells. Profiled with immunoSEQ multiplex PCR; TCRdb holds only in-frame clones, not every one. Among some 96,000 clones listed, more than 85% were seen once. Input material: CD4+ T cells sorted from blood. The receptors were gathered from a human donor in good health.

This rearrangement joins TRBV4-2 to TRBJ2-7, with 11 positions matching TRBD2. The CDR3 runs to 15 residues. Trimming took 2 bases from V and 6 from J; bases not matched to a gene: 6. The germline gives CDR1 LGHNA, CDR2 YNFKEQ. CDR3 in DNA: TGTGCCAGCAGCCAACTAGCGGGGGGCCTGTCCGAGCAGTACTTC. Translating gives CASSQLAGGLSEQYF.

Only one count was recorded for this clone. The rearrangement uses TRBV19 and TRBJ1-1; D not certain. The CDR3 is 12 amino acids. The germline V and J ends were trimmed by 5 bases and 4 bases, with 8 bases remaining between them. The germline V gene encodes CDR1 LNHDA and CDR2 SQIVND (reference sequence). For the CDR3, the DNA is TGTGCCAGTAGTTGGGGTTTCACTGAAGCTTTCTTT. It codes for CASSWGFTEAFF.

This clone was recorded once. In DNA, the CDR3 is TGCAGCGTTAAGCGGGGGTTAAATGAGCAGTTCTTC. Its translation is CSVKRGLNEQFF. The chain has TRBV29-1 and TRBJ2-1, with TRBD2 identical over 8 bases. This CDR3 is built from 12 residues. The germline CDR1 and CDR2 sequences are SQVTM and ANQGSEA. J was trimmed by 7 bases and V by 5 bases; bases with no gene match: 4.

V gene TRBV2 combines with J gene TRBJ2-7; D possibly corresponds to TRBD2 (6 bases). CDR3 length: 14 amino acids. The germline V and J ends were trimmed by 6 bases and 5 bases, with 17 bases remaining between them. CDR1 is SNHLY and CDR2 is FYNNEI in the germline V gene. CDR3 in amino acids: CASRPTGLRNEQYF. CDR3 DNA sequence: TGTGCCAGCAGACCGACGGGACTCCGGAACGAGCAGTACTTC.